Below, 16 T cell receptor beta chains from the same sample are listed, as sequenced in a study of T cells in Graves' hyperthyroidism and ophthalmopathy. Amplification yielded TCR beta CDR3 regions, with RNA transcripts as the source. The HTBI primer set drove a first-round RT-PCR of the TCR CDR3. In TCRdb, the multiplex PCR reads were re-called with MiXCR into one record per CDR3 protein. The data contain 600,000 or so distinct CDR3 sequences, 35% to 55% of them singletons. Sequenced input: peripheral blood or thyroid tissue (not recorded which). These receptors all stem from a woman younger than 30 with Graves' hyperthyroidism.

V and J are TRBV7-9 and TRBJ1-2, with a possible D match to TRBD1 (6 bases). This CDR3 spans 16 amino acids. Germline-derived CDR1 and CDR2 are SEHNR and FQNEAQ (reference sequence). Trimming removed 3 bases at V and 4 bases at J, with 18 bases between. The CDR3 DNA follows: TGTGCCAGCAGCTTGAATCGGCAGCTAGGGGGCTATGGCTACACCTTC. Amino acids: CASSLNRQLGGYGYTF.

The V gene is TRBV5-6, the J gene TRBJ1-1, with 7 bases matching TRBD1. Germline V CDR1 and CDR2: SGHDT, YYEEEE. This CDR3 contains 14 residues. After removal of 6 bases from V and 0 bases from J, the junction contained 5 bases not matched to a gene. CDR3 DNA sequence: TGTGCCAGCACCAAGGGGGCAGTGAACACTGAAGCTTTCTTT. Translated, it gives CASTKGAVNTEAFF.

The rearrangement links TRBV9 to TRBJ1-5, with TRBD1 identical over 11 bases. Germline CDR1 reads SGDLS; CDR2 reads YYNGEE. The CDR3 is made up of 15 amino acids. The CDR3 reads CASGWGTGGTQPQHF. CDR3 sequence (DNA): TGTGCTAGTGGTTGGGGGACAGGGGGGACGCAGCCCCAGCATTTT.

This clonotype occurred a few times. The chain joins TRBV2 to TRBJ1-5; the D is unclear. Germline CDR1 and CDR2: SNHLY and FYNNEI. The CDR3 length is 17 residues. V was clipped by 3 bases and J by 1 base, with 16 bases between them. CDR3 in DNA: TGTGCCAGCAGTGACTACGGCAGCTCCATAAGCAATCAGCCCCAGCATTTT. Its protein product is CASSDYGSSISNQPQHF.

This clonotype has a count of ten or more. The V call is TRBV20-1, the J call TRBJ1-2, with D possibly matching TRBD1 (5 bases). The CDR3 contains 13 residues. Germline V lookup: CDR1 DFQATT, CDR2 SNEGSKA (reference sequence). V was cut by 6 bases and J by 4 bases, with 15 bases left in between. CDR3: CSAADSATYGYTF. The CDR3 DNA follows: TGCAGTGCAGCCGACAGCGCGACCTATGGCTACACCTTC.

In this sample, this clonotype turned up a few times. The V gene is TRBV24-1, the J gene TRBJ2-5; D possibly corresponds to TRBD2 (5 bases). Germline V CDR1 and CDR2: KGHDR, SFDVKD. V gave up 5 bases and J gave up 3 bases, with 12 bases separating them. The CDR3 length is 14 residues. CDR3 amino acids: CATSAWSGEETQYF. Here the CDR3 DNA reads TGTGCCACCAGTGCCTGGTCCGGGGAAGAGACCCAGTACTTC.

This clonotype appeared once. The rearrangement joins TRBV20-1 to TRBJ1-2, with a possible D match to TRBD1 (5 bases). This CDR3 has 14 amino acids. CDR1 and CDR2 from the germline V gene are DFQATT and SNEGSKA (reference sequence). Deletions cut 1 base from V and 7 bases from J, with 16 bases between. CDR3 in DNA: TGCAGTGCTAGAGCCCCCCGGGTTAGGGGTGGCTACACCTTC. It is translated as CSARAPRVRGGYTF.

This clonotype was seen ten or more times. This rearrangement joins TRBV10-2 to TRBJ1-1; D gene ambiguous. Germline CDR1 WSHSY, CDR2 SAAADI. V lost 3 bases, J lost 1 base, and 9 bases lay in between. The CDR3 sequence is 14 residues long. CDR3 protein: CASSDLQRNTEAFF. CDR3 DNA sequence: TGCGCCAGCAGTGACTTACAGCGGAACACTGAAGCTTTCTTT.

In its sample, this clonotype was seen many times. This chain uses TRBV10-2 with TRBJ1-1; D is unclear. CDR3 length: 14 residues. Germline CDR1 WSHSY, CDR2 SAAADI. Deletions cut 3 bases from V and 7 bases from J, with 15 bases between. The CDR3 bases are TGCGCCAGCAGTGAAGATTTCGGTGTCCGTGAAGCTTTCTTT. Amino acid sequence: CASSEDFGVREAFF.

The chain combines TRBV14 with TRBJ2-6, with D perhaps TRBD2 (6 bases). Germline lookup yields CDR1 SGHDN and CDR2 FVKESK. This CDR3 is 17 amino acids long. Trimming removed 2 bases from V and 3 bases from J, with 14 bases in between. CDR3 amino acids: CASSQIAGTVGANVLTF. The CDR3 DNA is TGTGCCAGCAGCCAAATCGCAGGGACTGTTGGGGCCAACGTCCTGACTTTC.

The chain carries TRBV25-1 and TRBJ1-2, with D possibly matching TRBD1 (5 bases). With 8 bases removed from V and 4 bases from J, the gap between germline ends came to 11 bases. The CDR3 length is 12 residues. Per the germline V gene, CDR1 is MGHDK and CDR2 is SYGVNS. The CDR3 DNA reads TGTGCCAGCTTGGAGACAGCCTATGGCTACACCTTC. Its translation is CASLETAYGYTF.

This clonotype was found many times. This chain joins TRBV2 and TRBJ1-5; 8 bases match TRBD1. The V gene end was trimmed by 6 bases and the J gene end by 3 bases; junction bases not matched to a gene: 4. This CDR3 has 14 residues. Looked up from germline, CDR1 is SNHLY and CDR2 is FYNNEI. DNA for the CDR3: TGTGCCAGCAGCGGGACAGGTTACAATCAGCCCCAGCATTTT. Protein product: CASSGTGYNQPQHF.

The CDR3 DNA reads TGTGCCACCAGCAGGGTCGGCGTGAATTCACCCCTCCACTTT. This translates into CATSRVGVNSPLHF. The V gene is TRBV15, the J gene TRBJ1-6; D remains ambiguous. Trimming took 3 bases from V and 7 from J, leaving 10 bases between them. Germline loops: CDR1 LNHNV, CDR2 YYDKDF (reference sequence). CDR3 size: 14 residues.

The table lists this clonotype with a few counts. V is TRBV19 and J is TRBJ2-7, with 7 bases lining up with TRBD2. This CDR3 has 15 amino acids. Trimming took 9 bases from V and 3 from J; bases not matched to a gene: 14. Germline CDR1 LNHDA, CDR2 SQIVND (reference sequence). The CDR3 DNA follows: TGTGCCAGCAGCCAAGAAGTTAGCGGGTACTACGAGCAGTACTTC. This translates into CASSQEVSGYYEQYF.

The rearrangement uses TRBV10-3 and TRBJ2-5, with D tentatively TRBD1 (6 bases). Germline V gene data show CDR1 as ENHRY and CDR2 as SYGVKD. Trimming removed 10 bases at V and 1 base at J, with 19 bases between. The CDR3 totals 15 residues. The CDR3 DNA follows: TGTGCCAGCAGCCGGGACCTAGGGGGCCAAGAGACCCAGTACTTC. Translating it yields CASSRDLGGQETQYF.

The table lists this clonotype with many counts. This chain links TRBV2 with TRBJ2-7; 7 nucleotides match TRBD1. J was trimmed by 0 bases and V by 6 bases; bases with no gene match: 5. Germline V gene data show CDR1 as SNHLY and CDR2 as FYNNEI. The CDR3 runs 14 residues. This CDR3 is CASRRDSSSYEQYF. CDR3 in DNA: TGTGCCAGCAGGAGGGACAGTAGCTCCTACGAGCAGTACTTC.